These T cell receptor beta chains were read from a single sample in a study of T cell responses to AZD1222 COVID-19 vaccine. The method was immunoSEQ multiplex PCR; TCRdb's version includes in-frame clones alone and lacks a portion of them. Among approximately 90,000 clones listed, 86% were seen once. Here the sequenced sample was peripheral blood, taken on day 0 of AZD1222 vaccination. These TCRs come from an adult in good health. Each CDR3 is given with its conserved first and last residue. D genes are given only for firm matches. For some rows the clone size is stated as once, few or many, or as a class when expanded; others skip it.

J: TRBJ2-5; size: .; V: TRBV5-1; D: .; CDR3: CASSHQETQYF; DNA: TGCGCCAGCAGCCACCAAGAGACCCAGTACTTC
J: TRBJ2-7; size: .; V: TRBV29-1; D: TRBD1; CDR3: CSVEEGNRGAYEQYF; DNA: TGCAGCGTTGAAGAAGGAAACAGGGGGGCTTACGAGCAGTACTTC
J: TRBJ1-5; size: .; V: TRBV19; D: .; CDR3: CASNDQGSNQPQHF; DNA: TGTGCCAGTAATGATCAGGGTAGCAATCAGCCCCAGCATTTT
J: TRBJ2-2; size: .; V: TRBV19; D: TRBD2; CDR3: CASSLLAAGELFF; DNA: TGTGCCAGTAGTCTACTAGCGGCCGGGGAGCTGTTTTTT
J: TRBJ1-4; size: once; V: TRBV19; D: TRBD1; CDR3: CASSMVFRGANEKLFF; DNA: TGTGCCAGTAGTATGGTCTTCAGGGGGGCTAATGAAAAACTGTTTTTT
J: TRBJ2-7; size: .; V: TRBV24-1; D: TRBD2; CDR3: CATSDYLREDEQYF; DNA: TGTGCCACCAGTGATTACCTCCGGGAGGACGAGCAGTACTTC
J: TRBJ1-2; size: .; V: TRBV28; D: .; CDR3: CASSLLGDGYTF; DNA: TGTGCCAGCAGTTTGTTGGGGGATGGCTACACCTTC
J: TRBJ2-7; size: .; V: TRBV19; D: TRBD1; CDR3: CASSIGTGSYEQYF; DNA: TGTGCCAGTAGTATTGGGACAGGGAGCTACGAGCAGTACTTC
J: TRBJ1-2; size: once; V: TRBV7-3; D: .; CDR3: CASSLTDRKPLNYGYTF; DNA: TGTGCCAGCAGCTTAACCGACCGTAAGCCGCTTAACTATGGCTACACCTTC
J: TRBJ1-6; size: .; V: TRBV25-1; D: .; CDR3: CASSELSRNALWHSPLHF; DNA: TGTGCCAGCAGTGAATTAAGCCGTAACGCCCTCTGGCATTCACCCCTCCACTTT
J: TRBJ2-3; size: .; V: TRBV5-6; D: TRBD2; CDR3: CASSLGGGTSTDTQYF; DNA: TGTGCCAGCAGCTTGGGCGGGGGGACTTCCACAGATACGCAGTATTTT
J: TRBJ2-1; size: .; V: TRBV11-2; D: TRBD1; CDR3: CASSPSDRYDEQFF; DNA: TGTGCCAGCAGCCCCTCGGACAGGTACGATGAGCAGTTCTTC
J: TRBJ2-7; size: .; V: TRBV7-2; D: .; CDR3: CASSPDSGLATYEQYF; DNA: TGTGCCAGCAGCCCTGACTCGGGACTTGCTACCTACGAGCAGTACTTC
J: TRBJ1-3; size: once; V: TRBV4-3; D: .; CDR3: CASSQGNTIYF; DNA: TGCGCCAGCAGCCAAGGGAACACCATATATTTT
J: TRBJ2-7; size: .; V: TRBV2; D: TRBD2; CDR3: CASTEVAGGRYEQYF; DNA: TGTGCCAGCACCGAAGTAGCGGGAGGCCGCTACGAGCAGTACTTC
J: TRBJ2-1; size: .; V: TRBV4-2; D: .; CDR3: CASSQELASYNEQFF; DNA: TGTGCCAGCAGCCAAGAGCTAGCTTCCTACAATGAGCAGTTCTTC
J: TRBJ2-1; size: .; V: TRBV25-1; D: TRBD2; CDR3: CASARGGDWNEQFF; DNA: TGTGCCAGCGCCCGGGGGGGCGACTGGAATGAGCAGTTCTTC
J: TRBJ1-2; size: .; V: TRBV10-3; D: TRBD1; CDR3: CAITDRVGYGYTF; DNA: TGTGCCATCACGGACAGGGTGGGCTATGGCTACACCTTC
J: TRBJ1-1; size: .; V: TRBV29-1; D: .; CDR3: CSVDHGQMNTEAFF; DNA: TGCAGCGTCGACCATGGACAGATGAACACTGAAGCTTTCTTT
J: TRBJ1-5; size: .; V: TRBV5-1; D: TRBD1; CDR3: CASSLEGTVNQPQHF; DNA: TGCGCCAGCAGCTTGGAGGGGACAGTCAATCAGCCCCAGCATTTT
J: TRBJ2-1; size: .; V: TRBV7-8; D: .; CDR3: CASSLDRGYNEQFF; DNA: TGTGCCAGCAGCTTAGACCGGGGCTACAATGAGCAGTTCTTC
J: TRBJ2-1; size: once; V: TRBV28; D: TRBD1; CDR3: CASSSTGVNEQFF; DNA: TGTGCCAGCAGTTCGACAGGGGTGAATGAGCAGTTCTTC
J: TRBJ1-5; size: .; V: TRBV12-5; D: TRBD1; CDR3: CASGLARQGGSNQPQHF; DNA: TGTGCTAGTGGTTTGGCACGACAGGGAGGTAGCAATCAGCCCCAGCATTTT
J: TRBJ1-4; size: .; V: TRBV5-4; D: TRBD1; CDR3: CASSLYAGGNEKLFF; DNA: TGTGCCAGCAGCTTATACGCAGGGGGCAATGAAAAACTGTTTTTT
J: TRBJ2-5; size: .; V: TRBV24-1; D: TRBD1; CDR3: CATSGDRGRETQYF; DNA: TGTGCCACCAGTGGGGACAGGGGGCGAGAGACCCAGTACTTC
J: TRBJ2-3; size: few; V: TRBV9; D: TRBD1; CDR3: CASSIGTADTQYF; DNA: TGTGCCAGCAGCATAGGGACAGCAGATACGCAGTATTTT